This T cell receptor beta chain derives from a study of metastatic and nonmetastatic thyroid tumors. The CDR3 sequence is 16 residues long. Trimming removed 0 bases at V and 5 bases at J, with 17 bases between. In germline, CDR1 is SGHRS, CDR2 YFSETQ. This clone was recorded many times. Prior to thyroid surgery, none of the patients had received any treatment. MiXCR was used by TCRdb to re-call the PCR reads. The sample records roughly 13,000 clones, 26% being singletons. The chain has TRBV5-1 and TRBJ2-5; weak D call: TRBD2 (6 bases). The origin of this receptor is a female donor with papillary thyroid cancer or a benign thyroid nodule (not recorded which). Some clones in this sample may be carry-over from other donors' samples. Sequenced: tumor tissue. In nucleotides, the CDR3 is TGCGCCAGCAGCTTGGCCGCGGACTTCGGAGGGGAGACCCAGTACTTC. Protein product: CASSLAADFGGETQYF.